The present T cell receptor beta chain was sequenced within a study of shared clonotypes between healthy human individuals. The data were produced by immunoSEQ multiplex PCR, yet TCRdb's version contains in-frame clones alone and is incomplete. The sample comprises approximately 1.9 million clones, over 85% of which are singletons, and roughly 1.7% rests with the top ten. Naive CD8 isolation took CD45RO-negative cells positively selected for CCR7 and excluded terminally differentiated effector memory CD45RA+ cells. Germline V gene sequence: CDR1 MRHNA, CDR2 SNTAGT. The CDR3 extends over 17 amino acids. This clone occurred many times. The junction shows a germline mismatch at one end, possibly a read error.

Material: naive CD8+ T cells from PBMCs. This receptor was taken from a man younger than 35 in good health. Some clones in this sample may be carry-over from other donors' samples. The chain links TRBV6-4 to TRBJ1-2; 12 bases fit TRBD1. CDR3 DNA sequence: TGTGCCAGCAGTGATACTCCCTACAGTCTGGGGACAGGGGGCGAAGCCTTC. As protein: CASSDTPYSLGTGGEAF.